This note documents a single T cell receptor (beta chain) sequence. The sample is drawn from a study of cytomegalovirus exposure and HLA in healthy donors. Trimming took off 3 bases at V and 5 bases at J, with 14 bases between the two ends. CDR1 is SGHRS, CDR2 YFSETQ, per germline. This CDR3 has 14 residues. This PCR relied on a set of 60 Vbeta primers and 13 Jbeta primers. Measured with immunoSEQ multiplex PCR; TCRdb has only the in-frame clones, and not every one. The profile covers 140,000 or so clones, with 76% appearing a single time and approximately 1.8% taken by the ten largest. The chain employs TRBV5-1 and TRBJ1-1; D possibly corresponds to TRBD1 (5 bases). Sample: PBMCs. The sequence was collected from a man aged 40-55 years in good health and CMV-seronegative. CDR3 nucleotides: TGCGCCAGCAGCTCCGGACACCGGTTTACTGAAGCTTTCTTT. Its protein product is CASSSGHRFTEAFF. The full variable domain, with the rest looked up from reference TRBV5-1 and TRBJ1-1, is KAGVTQTPRYLIKTRGQQVTLSCSPISGHRSVSWYQQTPGQGLQFLFEYFSETQRNKGNFPGRFSGRQFSNSRSEMNVSTLELGDSALYLCASSSGHRFTEAFFGQGTRLTVV.